Listed below are T cell receptor beta chains from one sample, sequenced in a study of blood T cell repertoires in COVID-19. Only in-frame clones appear in the TCRdb table, and some are missing; sequencing was by immunoSEQ multiplex PCR. The table records 130,000 to 150,000 clones, under 90% of them present only once. The sample comprised peripheral blood. These receptors came from a human donor in a cohort sampled during active COVID-19. Each CDR3 is given with its conserved first and last residue. A D gene is named only where the DNA matches it firmly. The listing skips clone size in some rows; elsewhere it reads once, few, many or a size class.

v_gene	abundance	j_gene	d_gene	CDR3aa	CDR3nt
TRBV5-4	.	TRBJ2-7	TRBD2	CASSFASGGYEQYF	TGTGCCAGCAGCTTCGCTAGCGGGGGGTACGAGCAGTACTTC
TRBV9	.	TRBJ2-1	TRBD1	CASSSPGQYIEQFF	TGTGCCAGCAGCTCTCCGGGACAGTACATTGAGCAGTTCTTC
TRBV5-4	.	TRBJ2-7	TRBD1	CASSLAGQGAFHEQYF	TGTGCCAGCAGCTTGGCGGGACAGGGGGCATTCCACGAGCAGTACTTC
TRBV7-7	.	TRBJ2-5	TRBD2	CASSLAGGGGQETQYF	TGTGCTAGCAGCTTAGCGGGTGGCGGTGGGCAAGAGACCCAGTACTTC
TRBV5-1	.	TRBJ2-3	TRBD2	CASSPGTSPSTDTQYF	TGCGCCAGCAGCCCGGGGACTAGCCCTAGCACAGATACGCAGTATTTT
TRBV9	.	TRBJ2-2	TRBD1	CASSVEGGPITGELFF	TGTGCCAGCAGCGTAGAAGGGGGCCCAATCACCGGGGAGCTGTTTTTT
TRBV2	.	TRBJ1-2	.	CASRPGSAIYGYTF	TGTGCCAGCAGACCGGGTTCCGCGATTTATGGCTACACCTTC
TRBV19	.	TRBJ1-1	.	CASSIPGGTEAFF	TGTGCCAGTAGTATACCGGGGGGCACTGAAGCTTTCTTT
TRBV9	.	TRBJ2-3	.	CASSVVIADTQYF	TGTGCCAGCAGCGTCGTTATAGCAGATACGCAGTATTTT
TRBV11-2	.	TRBJ1-2	TRBD1	CASRGGTVYGYTF	TGTGCCAGCAGAGGGGGGACAGTCTATGGCTACACCTTC
TRBV6-5	.	TRBJ1-3	TRBD1	CASSRTGDSGNTIYF	TGTGCCAGCAGCCGGACAGGGGACTCTGGAAACACCATATATTTT
TRBV3-1/TRBV3-2	once	TRBJ2-7	.	CASSQVTIGPYEQYF	TGTGCCAGCAGCCAAGTGACAATTGGGCCCTACGAGCAGTACTTC
TRBV5-1	once	TRBJ1-2	TRBD1	CASSLAWTGDGYTF	TGCGCCAGCAGCTTGGCCTGGACAGGAGATGGCTACACCTTC
TRBV12-3/TRBV12-4	.	TRBJ1-5	.	CASSLREPQHF	TGTGCCAGCAGTTTAAGAGAGCCCCAGCATTTT
TRBV5-1	.	TRBJ2-5	TRBD2	CASSKDGTSGVETQYF	TGCGCCAGCAGCAAAGACGGGACTAGCGGGGTTGAGACCCAGTACTTC
TRBV25-1	few	TRBJ1-4	.	CASSEMREGATNEKLFF	TGTGCCAGCAGTGAAATGCGAGAGGGGGCAACTAATGAAAAACTGTTTTTT
TRBV4-1	.	TRBJ2-4	TRBD2	CASSQGWAGGSKNIQYF	TGCGCCAGCAGCCAAGGGTGGGCGGGGGGCTCCAAAAACATTCAGTACTTC
TRBV7-2	.	TRBJ2-5	TRBD1	CASSPGQRETQYF	TGTGCCAGCAGCCCGGGACAGAGGGAGACCCAGTACTTC
TRBV28	.	TRBJ1-2	.	CASSLEGYGYTF	TGTGCCAGCAGCCTGGAGGGCTACGGCTACACCTTC
TRBV28	.	TRBJ1-4	.	CASSFRAMNEKLFF	TGTGCCAGCAGTTTCAGGGCTATGAATGAAAAACTGTTTTTT